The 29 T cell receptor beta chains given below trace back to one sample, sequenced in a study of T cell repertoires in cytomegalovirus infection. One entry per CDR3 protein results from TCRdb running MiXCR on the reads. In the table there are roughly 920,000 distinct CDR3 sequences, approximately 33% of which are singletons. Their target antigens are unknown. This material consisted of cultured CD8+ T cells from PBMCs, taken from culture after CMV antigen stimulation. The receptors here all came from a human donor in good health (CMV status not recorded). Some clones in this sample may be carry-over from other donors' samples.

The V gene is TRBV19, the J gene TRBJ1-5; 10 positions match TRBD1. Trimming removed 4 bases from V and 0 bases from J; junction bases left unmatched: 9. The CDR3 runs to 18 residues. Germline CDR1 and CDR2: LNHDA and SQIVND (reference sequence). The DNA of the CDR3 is TGTGCCAGTAGTACCCGGGACAGGGGTTCCCTTAGCAATCAGCCCCAGCATTTT. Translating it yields CASSTRDRGSLSNQPQHF.

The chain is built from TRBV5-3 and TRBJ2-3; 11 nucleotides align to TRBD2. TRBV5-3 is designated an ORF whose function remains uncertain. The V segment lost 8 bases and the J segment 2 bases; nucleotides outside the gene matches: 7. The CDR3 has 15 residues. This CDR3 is CASSILAGVTDTQYF. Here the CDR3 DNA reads TGTGCCAGCAGCATACTAGCGGGGGTCACAGATACGCAGTATTTT.

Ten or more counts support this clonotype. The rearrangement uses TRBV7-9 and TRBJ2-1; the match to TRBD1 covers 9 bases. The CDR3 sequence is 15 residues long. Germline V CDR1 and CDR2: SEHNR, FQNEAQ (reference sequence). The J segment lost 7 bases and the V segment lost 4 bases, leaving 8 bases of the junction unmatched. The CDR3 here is CASSWGQGRENEQFF. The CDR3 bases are TGTGCCAGCAGCTGGGGACAGGGCAGGGAGAATGAGCAGTTCTTC.

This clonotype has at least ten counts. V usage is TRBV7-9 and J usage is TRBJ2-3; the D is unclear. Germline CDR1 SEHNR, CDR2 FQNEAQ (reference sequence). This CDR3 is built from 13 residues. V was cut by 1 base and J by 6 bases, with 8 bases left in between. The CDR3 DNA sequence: TGTGCCAGCAGCTTAGTTCTATTGGATACGCAGTATTTT. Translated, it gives CASSLVLLDTQYF.

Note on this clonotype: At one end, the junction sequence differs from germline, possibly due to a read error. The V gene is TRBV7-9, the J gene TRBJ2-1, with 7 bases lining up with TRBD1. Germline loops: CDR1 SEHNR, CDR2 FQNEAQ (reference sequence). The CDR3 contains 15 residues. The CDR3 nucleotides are TGTGCCTGCAGCTTTCAACAGGGGAAGTACAATGAGCAGTTCTTC. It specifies CACSFQQGKYNEQFF.

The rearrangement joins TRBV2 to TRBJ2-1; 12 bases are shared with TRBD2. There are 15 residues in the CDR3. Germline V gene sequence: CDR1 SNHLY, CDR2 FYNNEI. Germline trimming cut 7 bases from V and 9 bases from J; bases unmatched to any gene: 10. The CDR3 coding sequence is TGTGCCAGCAATACGCTAGCGGGGGGGCTGGGTGAGCAGTTCTTC. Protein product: CASNTLAGGLGEQFF.

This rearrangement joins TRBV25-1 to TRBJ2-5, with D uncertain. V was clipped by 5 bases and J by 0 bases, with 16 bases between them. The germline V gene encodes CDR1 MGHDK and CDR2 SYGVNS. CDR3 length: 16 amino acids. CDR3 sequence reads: CASSSVTDLYQETQYF. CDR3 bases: TGTGCCAGCAGTTCCGTGACTGACCTATACCAAGAGACCCAGTACTTC.

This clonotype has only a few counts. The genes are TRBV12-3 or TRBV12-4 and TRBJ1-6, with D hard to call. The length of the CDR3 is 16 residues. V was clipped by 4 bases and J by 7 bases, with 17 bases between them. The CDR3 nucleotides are TGTGCCAGCAGTTCCCGGTCGGTAGGCAGGAATTCACCCCTCCACTTT. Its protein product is CASSSRSVGRNSPLHF.

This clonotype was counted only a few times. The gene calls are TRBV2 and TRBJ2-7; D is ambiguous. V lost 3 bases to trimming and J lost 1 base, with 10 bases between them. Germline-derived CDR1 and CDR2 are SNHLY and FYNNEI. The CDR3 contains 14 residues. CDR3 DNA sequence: TGTGCCAGCAGTGAGTACGGCCTATCCTACGAGCAGTACTTC. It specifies CASSEYGLSYEQYF.

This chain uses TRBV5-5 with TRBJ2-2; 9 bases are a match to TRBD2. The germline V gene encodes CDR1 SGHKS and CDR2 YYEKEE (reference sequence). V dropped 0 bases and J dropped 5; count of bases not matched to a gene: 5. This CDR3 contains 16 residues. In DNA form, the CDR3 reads TGTGCCAGCAGCTTGGGGCTAGCGGGGAGGACCGGGGAGCTGTTTTTT. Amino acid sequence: CASSLGLAGRTGELFF. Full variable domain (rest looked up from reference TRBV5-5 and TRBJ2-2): DAGVTQSPTHLIKTRGQQVTLRCSPISGHKSVSWYQQVLGQGPQFIFQYYEKEERGRGNFPDRFSARQFPNYSSELNVNALLLGDSALYLCASSLGLAGRTGELFFGEGSRLTVL.

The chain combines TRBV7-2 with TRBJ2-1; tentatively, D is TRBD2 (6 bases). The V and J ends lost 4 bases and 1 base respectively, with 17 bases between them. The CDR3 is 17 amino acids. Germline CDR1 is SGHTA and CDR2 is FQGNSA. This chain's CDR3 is CASSSRGREVSYNEQFF. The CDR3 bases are TGTGCCAGCAGCTCCCGGGGGAGAGAAGTGTCCTACAATGAGCAGTTCTTC.

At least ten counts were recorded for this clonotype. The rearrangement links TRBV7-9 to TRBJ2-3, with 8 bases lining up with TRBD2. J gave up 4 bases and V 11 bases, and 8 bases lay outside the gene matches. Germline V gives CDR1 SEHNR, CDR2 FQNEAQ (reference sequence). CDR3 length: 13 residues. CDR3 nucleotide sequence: TGTGCCGCCCAGACTAGCGAGGCAGATACGCAGTATTTT. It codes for CAAQTSEADTQYF.

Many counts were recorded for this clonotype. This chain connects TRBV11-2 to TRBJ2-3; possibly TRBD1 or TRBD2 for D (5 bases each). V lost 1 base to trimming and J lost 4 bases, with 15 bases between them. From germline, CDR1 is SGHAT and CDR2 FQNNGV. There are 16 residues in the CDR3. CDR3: CASSLVNWGNSDTQYF. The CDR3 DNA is TGTGCCAGCAGCTTAGTAAATTGGGGGAACTCAGATACGCAGTATTTT.

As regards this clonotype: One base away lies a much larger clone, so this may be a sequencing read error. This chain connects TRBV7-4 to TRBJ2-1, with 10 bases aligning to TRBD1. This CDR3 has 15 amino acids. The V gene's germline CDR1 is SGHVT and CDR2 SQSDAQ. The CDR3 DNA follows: TGTGCCAGCAGCTCACCGGGACAGGGGTTTCATGAGCAGCTCTTC. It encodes CASSSPGQGFHEQLF.

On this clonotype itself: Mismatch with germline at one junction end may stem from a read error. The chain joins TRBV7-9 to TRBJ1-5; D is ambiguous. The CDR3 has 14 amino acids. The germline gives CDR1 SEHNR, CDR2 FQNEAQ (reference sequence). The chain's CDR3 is CASSLGGSNQPQQF. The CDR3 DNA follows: TGTGCCAGCAGCTTAGGGGGAAGCAATCAGCCCCAGCAGTTT.

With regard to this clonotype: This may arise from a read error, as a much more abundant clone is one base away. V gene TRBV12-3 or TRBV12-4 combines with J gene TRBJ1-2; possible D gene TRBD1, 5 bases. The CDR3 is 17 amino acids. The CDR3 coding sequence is TGTGCCAGCAGTCTCCGGGACCGAAAATCATATAACTATGCCTACACCTTC. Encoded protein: CASSLRDRKSYNYAYTF.

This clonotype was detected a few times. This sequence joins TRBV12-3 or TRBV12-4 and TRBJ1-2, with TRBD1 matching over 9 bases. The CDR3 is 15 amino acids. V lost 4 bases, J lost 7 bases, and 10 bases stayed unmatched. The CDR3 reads CASSSPGTGMRGYTF. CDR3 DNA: TGTGCCAGCAGTTCCCCCGGGACAGGGATGCGTGGCTACACCTTC.

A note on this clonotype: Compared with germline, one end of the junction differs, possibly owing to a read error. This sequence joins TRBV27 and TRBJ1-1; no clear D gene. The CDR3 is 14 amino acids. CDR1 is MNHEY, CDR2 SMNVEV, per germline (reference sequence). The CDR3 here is CASSRGFMNTEAVF. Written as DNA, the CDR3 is TGTGCCAGCAGTCGGGGTTTCATGAACACTGAAGCTGTCTTT.

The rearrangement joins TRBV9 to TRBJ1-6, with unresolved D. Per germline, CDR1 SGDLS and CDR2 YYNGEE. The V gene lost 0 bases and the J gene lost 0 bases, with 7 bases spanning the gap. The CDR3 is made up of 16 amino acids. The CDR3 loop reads CASSVGRDSYNSPLHF. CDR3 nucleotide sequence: TGTGCCAGCAGCGTAGGGAGGGACTCCTATAATTCACCCCTCCACTTT.

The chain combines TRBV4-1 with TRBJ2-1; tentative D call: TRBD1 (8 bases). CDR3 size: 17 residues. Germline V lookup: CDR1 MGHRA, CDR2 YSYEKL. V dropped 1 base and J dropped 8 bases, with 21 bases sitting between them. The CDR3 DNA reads TGCGCCAGCAGCCAAGTTACAGGGGGGGACGGAGTTCATGAGCAGTTCTTC. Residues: CASSQVTGGDGVHEQFF.

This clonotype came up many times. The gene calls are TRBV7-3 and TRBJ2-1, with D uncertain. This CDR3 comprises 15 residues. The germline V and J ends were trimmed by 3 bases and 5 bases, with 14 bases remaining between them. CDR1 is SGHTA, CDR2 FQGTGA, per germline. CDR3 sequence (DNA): TGTGCCAGCAGCTTGCCCGGACGGACGGACAATGAGCAGTTCTTC. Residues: CASSLPGRTDNEQFF.

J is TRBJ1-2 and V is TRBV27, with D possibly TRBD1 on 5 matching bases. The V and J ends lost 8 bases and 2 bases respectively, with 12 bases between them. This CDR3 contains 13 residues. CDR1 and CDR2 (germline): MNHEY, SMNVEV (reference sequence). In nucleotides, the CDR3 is TGTGCCAGCTCAGGGTTCCAAAACTATGGCTACACCTTC. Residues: CASSGFQNYGYTF.

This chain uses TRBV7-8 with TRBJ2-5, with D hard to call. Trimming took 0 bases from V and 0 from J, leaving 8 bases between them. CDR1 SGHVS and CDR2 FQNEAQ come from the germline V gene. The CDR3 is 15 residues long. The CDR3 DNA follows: TGTGCCAGCAGCTTAGCAGGGTATAACCAAGAGACCCAGTACTTC. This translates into CASSLAGYNQETQYF.

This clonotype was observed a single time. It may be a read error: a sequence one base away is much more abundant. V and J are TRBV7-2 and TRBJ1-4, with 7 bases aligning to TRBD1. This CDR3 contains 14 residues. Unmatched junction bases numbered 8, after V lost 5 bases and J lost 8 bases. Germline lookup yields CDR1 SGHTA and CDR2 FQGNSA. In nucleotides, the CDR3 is TGTGCCAGCAGCGTGGGGACAGAGAAGGAAAAACTGTTTTTT. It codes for CASSVGTEKEKLFF.

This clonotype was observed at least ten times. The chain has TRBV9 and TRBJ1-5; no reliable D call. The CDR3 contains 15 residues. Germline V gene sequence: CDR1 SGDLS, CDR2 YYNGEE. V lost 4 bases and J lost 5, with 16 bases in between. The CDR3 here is CASSQTGLGDQPQHF. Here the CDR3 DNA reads TGTGCCAGCAGCCAAACCGGGCTGGGCGATCAGCCCCAGCATTTT.

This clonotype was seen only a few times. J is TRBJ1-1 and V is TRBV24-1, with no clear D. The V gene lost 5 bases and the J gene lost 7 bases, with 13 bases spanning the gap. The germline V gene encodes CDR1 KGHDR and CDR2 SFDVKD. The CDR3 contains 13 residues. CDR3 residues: CATSASGIIEAFF. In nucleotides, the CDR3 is TGTGCCACCAGTGCCAGCGGGATCATTGAAGCTTTCTTT.

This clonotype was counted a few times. CDR3 sequence reads: CASASRDRAYNEQFF. CDR3 nucleotides: TGTGCCAGCGCCAGCCGGGACAGGGCATACAATGAGCAGTTCTTC. This chain connects TRBV24-1 to TRBJ2-1; the match to TRBD1 covers 9 bases. The V and J ends lost 11 bases and 4 bases, in that order; junction bases with no gene match: 11. The CDR3 spans 15 residues. The germline CDR1 and CDR2 sequences are KGHDR and SFDVKD.

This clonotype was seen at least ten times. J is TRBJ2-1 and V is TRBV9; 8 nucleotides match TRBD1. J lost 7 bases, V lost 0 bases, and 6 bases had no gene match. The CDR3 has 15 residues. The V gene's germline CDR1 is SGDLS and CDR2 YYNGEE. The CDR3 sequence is CASSVDDRGVNEQFF. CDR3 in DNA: TGTGCCAGCAGCGTAGACGACAGGGGTGTTAATGAGCAGTTCTTC.

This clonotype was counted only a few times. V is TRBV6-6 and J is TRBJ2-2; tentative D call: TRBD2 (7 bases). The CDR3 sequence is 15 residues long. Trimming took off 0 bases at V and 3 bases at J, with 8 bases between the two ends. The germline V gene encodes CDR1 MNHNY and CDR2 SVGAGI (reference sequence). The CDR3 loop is CASSYSGGDTGELFF. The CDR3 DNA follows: TGTGCCAGCAGTTACTCAGGGGGGGACACCGGGGAGCTGTTTTTT.